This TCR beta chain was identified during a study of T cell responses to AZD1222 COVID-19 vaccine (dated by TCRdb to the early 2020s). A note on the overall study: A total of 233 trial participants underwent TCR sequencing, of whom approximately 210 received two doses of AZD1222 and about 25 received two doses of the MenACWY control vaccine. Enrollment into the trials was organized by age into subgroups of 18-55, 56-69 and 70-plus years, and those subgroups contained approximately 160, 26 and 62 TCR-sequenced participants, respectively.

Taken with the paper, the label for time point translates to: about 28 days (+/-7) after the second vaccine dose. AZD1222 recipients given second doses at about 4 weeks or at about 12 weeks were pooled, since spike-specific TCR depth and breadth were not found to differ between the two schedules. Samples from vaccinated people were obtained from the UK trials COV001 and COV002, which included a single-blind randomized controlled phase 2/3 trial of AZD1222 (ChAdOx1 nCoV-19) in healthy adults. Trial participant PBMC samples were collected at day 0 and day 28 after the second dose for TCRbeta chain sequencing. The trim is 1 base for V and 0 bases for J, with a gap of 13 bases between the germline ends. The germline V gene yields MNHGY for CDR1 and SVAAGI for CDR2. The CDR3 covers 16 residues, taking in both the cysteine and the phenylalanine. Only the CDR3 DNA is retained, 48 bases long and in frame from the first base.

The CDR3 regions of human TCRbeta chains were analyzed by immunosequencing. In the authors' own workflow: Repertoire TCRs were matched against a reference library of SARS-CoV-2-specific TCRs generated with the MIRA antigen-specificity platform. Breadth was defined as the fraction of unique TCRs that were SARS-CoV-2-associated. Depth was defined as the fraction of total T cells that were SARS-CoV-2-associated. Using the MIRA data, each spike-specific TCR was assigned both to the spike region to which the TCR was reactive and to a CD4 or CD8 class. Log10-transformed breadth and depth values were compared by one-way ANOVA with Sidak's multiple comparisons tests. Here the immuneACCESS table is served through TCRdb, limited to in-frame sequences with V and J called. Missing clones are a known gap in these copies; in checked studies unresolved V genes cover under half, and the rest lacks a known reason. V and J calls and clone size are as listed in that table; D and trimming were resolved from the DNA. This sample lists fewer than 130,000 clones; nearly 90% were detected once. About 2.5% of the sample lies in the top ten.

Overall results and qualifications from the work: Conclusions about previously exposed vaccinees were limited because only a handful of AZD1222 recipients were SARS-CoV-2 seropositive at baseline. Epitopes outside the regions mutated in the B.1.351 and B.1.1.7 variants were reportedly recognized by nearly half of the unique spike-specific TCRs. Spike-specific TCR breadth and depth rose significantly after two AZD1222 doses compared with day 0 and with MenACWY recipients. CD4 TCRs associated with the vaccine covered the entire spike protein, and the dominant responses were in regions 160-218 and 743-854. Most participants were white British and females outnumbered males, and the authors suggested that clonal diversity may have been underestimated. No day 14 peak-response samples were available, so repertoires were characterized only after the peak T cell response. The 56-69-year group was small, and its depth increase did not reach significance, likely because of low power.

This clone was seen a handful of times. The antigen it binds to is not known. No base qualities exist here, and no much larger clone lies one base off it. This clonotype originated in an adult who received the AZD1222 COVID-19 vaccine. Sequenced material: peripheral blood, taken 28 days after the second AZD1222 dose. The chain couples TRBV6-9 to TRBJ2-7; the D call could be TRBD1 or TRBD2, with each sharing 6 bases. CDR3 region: CASSYCGGLSSYEQYF. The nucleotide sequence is TGTGCCAGCAGTTATTGTGGGGGGCTTAGCTCCTACGAGCAGTACTTC.